These 2 T cell receptor beta chains share one sample of origin, sequenced in a study of T-cell memory formation after mild COVID-19 (dated by TCRdb to the early 2020s). To prepare the library, 5' RACE was applied. Sequenced on an Illumina NovaSeq 6000. The public reads were reanalyzed by TCRdb: fastp trimming at Q25, MiXCR alignment, in-frame beta chains only. Rows are unified per CDR3 protein, each entry keeping the most common DNA and genes. For this sample the table gives roughly 480,000 distinct CDR3 sequences, of which roughly 23% were detected only once. Around 13% of the sample goes to the ten largest clones. What was sequenced was PBMCs or a T cell subset sorted from them (not recorded which). The receptors come from an adult woman who had mild COVID-19 (a few samples of this study predate the infection). The sample titles of this study are shuffled in the database, so cell type and time point are left out; the donor was told from shared clones.

Only a few counts were recorded for this clonotype. The V call is TRBV4-2, the J call TRBJ2-7; 7 bases agree with TRBD2. This CDR3 region has 13 residues. V trimming: 3 bases; J trimming: 6 bases; junction bases outside the gene matches: 5. Germline CDR1 is LGHNA and CDR2 is YNFKEQ. CDR3 DNA: TGTGCCAGCAGCCACCCTAGGGAGGGCGAGCAGTACTTC. Protein: CASSHPREGEQYF.

This clonotype was detected only a few times. The rearrangement links TRBV14 to TRBJ2-3; 7 bases match TRBD1. Trimming took 4 bases from V and 0 from J; bases not matched to a gene: 7. Germline V CDR1 and CDR2: SGHDN, FVKESK. CDR3 length equals 16 residues. The CDR3 is CASSRDRDRSTDTQYF. DNA for the CDR3: TGTGCCAGCAGCCGTGACCGGGACAGAAGCACAGATACGCAGTATTTT.